This T cell receptor beta chain derives from a study of blood T cell repertoires in COVID-19. Study-level background: Sites in the United States, Italy and Spain provided acute and convalescent COVID-19 samples.

The germline CDR1 and CDR2 sequences are LGHDT and YNNKEL (reference sequence). Losses at the gene ends were 2 bases for V and 5 bases for J; bases not matched to a gene: 8. The CDR3 is 15 amino acids. Measured with immunoSEQ multiplex PCR; TCRdb has only the in-frame clones, and not every one. Of around 300,000 clones listed, about 83% are singletons. Cohort placement rested on clinical history that participants reported themselves. This receptor was taken from a woman aged 40 to 55 who had recovered from COVID-19. The genes are TRBV3-1 (or the pseudogene TRBV3-2) and TRBJ2-7; TRBD2 aligns across 8 bases. Source material: PBMCs or T cells enriched from blood (not recorded which). The chain's CDR3 is CASSQFSGSPHEQYF. The CDR3 nucleotides are TGTGCCAGCAGCCAATTCAGCGGGAGTCCCCACGAGCAGTACTTC.